The sequence of this TCR beta chain was determined in a study of blood T cell repertoires in COVID-19. The CDR3 is 13 amino acids. The V end was cut by 5 bases, the J end by 2 bases, with 6 bases between. Germline V gene sequence: CDR1 MDHEN, CDR2 SYDVKM. Clones were read by immunoSEQ multiplex PCR, and TCRdb kept only the in-frame ones, dropping some. This sample has 150,000 to 200,000 clones, with over 80% found just once. The sequenced sample consisted of PBMCs or T cells enriched from blood (not recorded which). This TCR derives from a woman aged 55-75 years who had recovered from COVID-19. This sequence joins TRBV28 and TRBJ2-2, with D unclear. The CDR3 DNA follows: TGTGCCAGCAGTGAGGATAACACCGGGGAGCTGTTTTTT. This codes for CASSEDNTGELFF.